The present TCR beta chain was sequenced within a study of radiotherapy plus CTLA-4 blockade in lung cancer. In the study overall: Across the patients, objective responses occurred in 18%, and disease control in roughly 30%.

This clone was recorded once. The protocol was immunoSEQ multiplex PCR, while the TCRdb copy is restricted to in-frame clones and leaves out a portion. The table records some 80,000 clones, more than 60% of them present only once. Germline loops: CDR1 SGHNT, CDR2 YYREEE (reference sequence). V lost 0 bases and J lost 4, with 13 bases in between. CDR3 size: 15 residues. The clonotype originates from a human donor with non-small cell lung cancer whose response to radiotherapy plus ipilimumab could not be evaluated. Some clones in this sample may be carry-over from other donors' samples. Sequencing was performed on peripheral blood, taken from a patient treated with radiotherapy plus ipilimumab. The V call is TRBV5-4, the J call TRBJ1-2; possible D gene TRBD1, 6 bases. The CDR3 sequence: CASSLGSQGRYGYTF. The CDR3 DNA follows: TGTGCCAGCAGCTTGGGCTCACAGGGTCGCTATGGCTACACCTTC.